Presented here are 27 T cell receptor beta chains from one specimen sequenced in a study of shared clonotypes between healthy human individuals. Produced via immunoSEQ multiplex PCR; TCRdb's table is partial and in-frame only. The sample records more than 400,000 clones, roughly 95% being singletons. Sequencing was carried out using naive CD4+ T cells sorted from blood. Subset reported: CD45RA+ positively selected. All receptors derive from a woman in her twenties or thirties in good health.

J is TRBJ2-1 and V is TRBV11-3; TRBD1 agrees at 8 bases. CDR1 is SGHNT and CDR2 is YENEEA in the germline V gene. J gave up 7 bases and V 1 base, and 6 bases lay outside the gene matches. The CDR3 contains 15 residues. The CDR3 protein is CASSLGRDRGNEQFF. DNA of the CDR3: TGTGCCAGCAGCTTAGGGCGCGACAGGGGAAATGAGCAGTTCTTC.

This chain joins TRBV5-8 and TRBJ1-4, with a weak D call TRBD1 (5 bases). Germline loops: CDR1 SGHTS, CDR2 YDEGEE. The CDR3 sequence is 15 residues long. Trimming stripped 1 base from V and 5 bases from J, with 12 bases between. CDR3 nucleotides: TGTGCCAGCAGCTTGTACGGGGGGGAGAATGAAAAACTGTTTTTT. This encodes CASSLYGGENEKLFF.

The chain uses TRBV28 and TRBJ2-3; D gene ambiguous. Trimming removed 2 bases from V and 4 bases from J, with 13 bases in between. CDR3 size: 15 residues. Germline V gene lookup returns CDR1 MDHEN and CDR2 SYDVKM. The CDR3 coding sequence is TGTGCCAGCAGTTTAGGTGGGGTTTCCGCAGATACGCAGTATTTT. The encoded protein is CASSLGGVSADTQYF.

The V gene is TRBV4-1, the J gene TRBJ2-5; D gene unclear. CDR3 length: 17 residues. Germline CDR1 is MGHRA and CDR2 is YSYEKL. V dropped 0 bases and J dropped 2 bases, with 16 bases sitting between them. CDR3 bases: TGCGCCAGCAGCCAAGAAATTTTAGGCCATCTGCAAGAGACCCAGTACTTC. It is translated as CASSQEILGHLQETQYF.

Concerning this clone: At one end, the junction sequence differs from germline, possibly due to a read error. The chain combines TRBV7-2 with TRBJ1-2; perhaps TRBD1 as D (6 bases). CDR3 size: 12 residues. CDR1 is SGHTA, CDR2 FQGNSA, per germline. CDR3: CASSFDRSTMFF. CDR3 DNA sequence: TGTGCCAGCAGCTTCGACAGGTCGACGATGTTCTTC.

The chain carries TRBV6-6 and TRBJ2-7; D may be TRBD2 (7 bases). V lost 8 bases, J lost 0 bases, and 14 bases lay in between. CDR1 and CDR2 from the germline V gene are MNHNY and SVGAGI (reference sequence). The CDR3 totals 14 residues. The CDR3 loop reads CASQRGGNSYEQYF. The CDR3 bases are TGTGCCAGCCAAAGGGGGGGAAACTCCTACGAGCAGTACTTC.

Notes on this clone: The sample holds other DNA sequences that translate to the same CDR3. The chain joins TRBV28 to TRBJ1-5, with 8 bases matching TRBD1. V dropped 6 bases and J dropped 0; count of bases not matched to a gene: 4. The germline V gene encodes CDR1 MDHEN and CDR2 SYDVKM. The CDR3 runs 15 residues. CDR3 bases: TGTGCCAGCAGCACAGGGGGGCTTAGCAATCAGCCCCAGCATTTT. Residues: CASSTGGLSNQPQHF.

As for this clone: Other DNA sequences in this sample translate to the same CDR3. The chain has TRBV18 and TRBJ1-3; 7 bases are a match to TRBD1. After removal of 2 bases from V and 4 bases from J, the junction contained 2 bases not matched to a gene. Germline V gives CDR1 KGHSH, CDR2 LQKENI. This CDR3 is built from 14 residues. CDR3 in amino acids: CASSPGTAGNTIYF. CDR3 bases: TGTGCCAGCTCACCAGGGACAGCAGGAAACACCATATATTTT.

The gene calls are TRBV7-9 and TRBJ2-1, with 8 bases fitting TRBD2. The CDR3 runs 14 residues. J gave up 7 bases and V 5 bases, and 7 bases lay outside the gene matches. Germline V gives CDR1 SEHNR, CDR2 FQNEAQ (reference sequence). CDR3 nucleotide sequence: TGTGCCAGCAGCATCGGGAGGGTGGAGAATGAGCAGTTCTTC. Protein sequence: CASSIGRVENEQFF.

The chain combines TRBV5-4 with TRBJ1-4; 7 bases agree with TRBD1. The trim removed 4 bases at V and 8 bases at J, leaving 14 bases unmatched. The CDR3 has 16 amino acids. CDR1 and CDR2 (germline): SGHNT, YYREEE (reference sequence). The CDR3 loop is CASSRGPDRVNEKLFF. The CDR3 bases are TGTGCCAGCAGCCGAGGGCCCGACAGGGTCAACGAAAAACTGTTTTTT.

The J gene is TRBJ2-2, the V gene TRBV14, with D perhaps matching TRBD2 (7 bases). The CDR3 runs 16 residues. The germline gives CDR1 SGHDN, CDR2 FVKESK. V dropped 4 bases and J dropped 6 bases, with 18 bases sitting between them. The CDR3 protein is CASSRRGGTYSGELFF. CDR3 sequence (DNA): TGTGCCAGCAGCCGTAGGGGGGGGACCTACTCCGGGGAGCTGTTTTTT. The full variable domain, rest sourced from reference TRBV14 and TRBJ2-2, is EAGVTQFPSHSVIEKGQTVTLRCDPISGHDNLYWYRRVMGKEIKFLLHFVKESKQDESGMPNNRFLAERTGGTYSTLKVQPAELEDSGVYFCASSRRGGTYSGELFFGEGSRLTVL.

The V call is TRBV2, the J call TRBJ2-7; weak D call: TRBD2 (6 bases). V was cut by 2 bases and J by 6 bases, with 11 bases left in between. Germline V gives CDR1 SNHLY, CDR2 FYNNEI. CDR3 length: 13 residues. This chain's CDR3 is CASSEKGGSEQYF. The CDR3 nucleotides are TGTGCCAGCAGTGAAAAAGGAGGGAGCGAGCAGTACTTC.

The genes are TRBV4-1 and TRBJ1-5; D is possibly TRBD1 (5 bases). V was clipped by 0 bases and J by 3 bases, with 12 bases between them. CDR3 length: 16 residues. Germline CDR1 MGHRA, CDR2 YSYEKL. The CDR3 DNA is TGCGCCAGCAGCCAAGAAGGGGACTCTTACAATCAGCCCCAGCATTTT. Protein sequence: CASSQEGDSYNQPQHF.

This clone appeared a few times. The V and J genes are TRBV19 and TRBJ2-5; 10 positions match TRBD2. V gave up 4 bases and J gave up 5 bases; unmatched junction bases: 13. Germline V CDR1 and CDR2: LNHDA, SQIVND (reference sequence). The CDR3 extends over 17 amino acids. CDR3 protein: CASSTTWTSGAGETQYF. CDR3 nucleotide sequence: TGTGCCAGTAGTACCACTTGGACTAGCGGAGCGGGGGAGACCCAGTACTTC.

The genes are TRBV5-1 and TRBJ2-7, with D perhaps matching TRBD2 (5 bases). The germline gives CDR1 SGHRS, CDR2 YFSETQ. Trimming removed 0 bases at V and 5 bases at J, with 12 bases between. The CDR3 has 14 residues. The CDR3 loop reads CASSLEARRDEQYF. The CDR3 DNA reads as TGCGCCAGCAGCTTGGAGGCTAGGCGGGACGAGCAGTACTTC. The full variable domain, rest sourced from reference TRBV5-1 and TRBJ2-7, is KAGVTQTPRYLIKTRGQQVTLSCSPISGHRSVSWYQQTPGQGLQFLFEYFSETQRNKGNFPGRFSGRQFSNSRSEMNVSTLELGDSALYLCASSLEARRDEQYFGPGTRLTVT.

This sequence joins TRBV4-2 and TRBJ2-1; 8 bases are shared with TRBD2. From germline, CDR1 is LGHNA and CDR2 YNFKEQ. The CDR3 totals 16 residues. J was trimmed by 7 bases and V by 0 bases; bases with no gene match: 8. The CDR3 loop reads CASSQDLGGRWNEQFF. DNA for the CDR3: TGTGCCAGCAGCCAAGATCTGGGCGGGAGGTGGAATGAGCAGTTCTTC.

The rearrangement joins TRBV7-6 to TRBJ1-4, with D perhaps TRBD1 (6 bases). Germline CDR1 is SGHVS and CDR2 is FNYEAQ. The CDR3 is 14 amino acids. With 5 bases removed from V and 8 bases from J, the gap between germline ends came to 15 bases. CDR3 sequence: CASSARLRGEKLFF. In DNA form, the CDR3 reads TGTGCCAGCAGCGCTAGGCTGAGGGGGGAAAAACTGTTTTTT. Full variable domain (rest looked up from reference TRBV7-6 and TRBJ1-4): GAGVSQSPRYKVTKRGQDVALRCDPISGHVSLYWYRQALGQGPEFLTYFNYEAQQDKSGLPNDRFSAERPEGSISTLTIQRTEQRDSAMYRCASSARLRGEKLFFGSGTQLSVL.

V gene TRBV19 combines with J gene TRBJ2-1; 8 nucleotides align to TRBD2. From germline, CDR1 is LNHDA and CDR2 SQIVND (reference sequence). This CDR3 comprises 13 residues. Germline trimming cut 7 bases from V and 5 bases from J; bases unmatched to any gene: 4. As DNA, the CDR3 is TGTGCCAGTACGGGGGGGACACACAATGAGCAGTTCTTC. This codes for CASTGGTHNEQFF.

This CDR3 reads CASSRDVSEQFF. The CDR3 DNA sequence: TGTGCCAGCAGTCGGGACGTGTCTGAGCAGTTCTTC. This chain links TRBV28 with TRBJ2-1; D is possibly TRBD1 or TRBD2 (5 bases each). The V and J ends lost 5 bases and 9 bases respectively, with 11 bases between them. CDR1 and CDR2 from the germline V gene are MDHEN and SYDVKM. The CDR3 contains 12 residues.

The genes are TRBV5-1 and TRBJ2-2, with TRBD2 matching 10 bases. Germline loops: CDR1 SGHRS, CDR2 YFSETQ. The trim removed 3 bases at V and 3 bases at J, leaving 5 bases unmatched. This CDR3 is 16 amino acids long. CDR3 coding DNA: TGCGCCAGCAGCTCCCTAGCGGGAGTGGACACCGGGGAGCTGTTTTTT. Translating gives CASSSLAGVDTGELFF.

This sequence joins TRBV18 and TRBJ2-1; TRBD2 agrees at 9 bases. Germline V gives CDR1 KGHSH, CDR2 LQKENI. The CDR3 covers 17 residues. V trimming: 6 bases; J trimming: 7 bases; junction bases outside the gene matches: 16. The CDR3: CASSGNHRPSGINEQFF. CDR3 nucleotide sequence: TGTGCCAGCTCGGGAAACCACCGTCCTAGCGGGATAAATGAGCAGTTCTTC.

This clone was recorded once. The chain has TRBV28 and TRBJ2-7; weak D call: TRBD1 (5 bases). The V end lost 6 bases, the J end lost 2 bases, and 17 bases lay between the germline ends. The germline gives CDR1 MDHEN, CDR2 SYDVKM. The length of the CDR3 is 15 residues. The CDR3 is CASSRPVVGPYEQYF. The DNA for the CDR3 is TGTGCCAGCAGCCGCCCCGTCGTGGGGCCCTACGAGCAGTACTTC. Using reference TRBV28 and TRBJ2-7 for the parts outside the CDR3, the full variable domain is DVKVTQSSRYLVKRTGEKVFLECVQDMDHENMFWYRQDPGLGLRLIYFSYDVKMKEKGDIPEGYSVSREKKERFSLILESASTNQTSMYLCASSRPVVGPYEQYFGPGTRLTVT.

The chain joins TRBV19 to TRBJ1-4; 8 bases map to TRBD1. V was pared by 6 bases and J by 3 bases, with 3 bases of the junction left unmatched. The CDR3 is made up of 14 amino acids. Germline V gene data show CDR1 as LNHDA and CDR2 as SQIVND (reference sequence). Here the CDR3 reads CASRETGANEKLFF. In nucleotides, the CDR3 is TGTGCCAGTAGGGAGACAGGGGCTAATGAAAAACTGTTTTTT.

The sample holds one count of this clone. The chain couples TRBV21-1 to TRBJ2-7; TRBD2 is the table's D call, not checked against the DNA. TRBV21-1 is given as a pseudogene. The CDR3 is made up of 16 amino acids. The CDR3 sequence: CASSLNLAGITYEQYF. The CDR3 DNA reads TGTGCCAGCAGCCTCAACCTAGCGGGGATTACCTACGAGCAGTACTTC.

The J gene is TRBJ1-5, the V gene TRBV19; unclear D gene. Germline-derived CDR1 and CDR2 are LNHDA and SQIVND (reference sequence). Trimming cost V 3 bases and J 6 bases, with 9 bases left between them. The CDR3 has 13 amino acids. CDR3 coding DNA: TGTGCCAGTAGTATTGAATCTGCTCAGCCCCAGCATTTT. Translated, it gives CASSIESAQPQHF.

The chain carries TRBV28 and TRBJ2-1; D is perhaps TRBD2 (6 bases). Trimming took 7 bases from V and 3 from J, leaving 13 bases between them. The CDR3 runs 14 residues. The V gene's germline CDR1 is MDHEN and CDR2 SYDVKM. For the CDR3, the DNA is TGTGCCAGCAATGGCGGGGCCTACTACAATGAGCAGTTCTTC. It translates to CASNGGAYYNEQFF.

In this sample, this clone turned up once. The V gene is TRBV4-1, the J gene TRBJ2-7, with 10 bases aligning to TRBD2. The CDR3 is 16 amino acids. Germline V gives CDR1 MGHRA, CDR2 YSYEKL. Germline trimming cut 5 bases from V and 1 base from J; bases unmatched to any gene: 8. The DNA of the CDR3 is TGCGCCAGCAGCTTAGAAGGACTAGCGGCATCCTACGAGCAGTACTTC. Amino acids: CASSLEGLAASYEQYF.